The text below deals with one T cell receptor (beta chain). These data originate in a study of blood T cell repertoires in COVID-19. Germline CDR1 reads MDHEN; CDR2 reads SYDVKM. The CDR3 covers 14 residues. Trimming shortened V by 7 bases and J by 5 bases, and 15 bases separated the two germline ends. Generated by immunoSEQ multiplex PCR, the TCRdb table keeps only in-frame clones and is missing some. This table has roughly 250,000 clones, approximately 91% appearing once. The V call is TRBV28, the J call TRBJ2-1; perhaps TRBD2 as D (7 bases). Specimen: peripheral blood. The receptor was isolated from a woman between 35 and 50 years old who had recovered from COVID-19. CDR3 sequence (DNA): TGTGCCAGCATCCTGAGAGGGGGGGACAATGAGCAGTTCTTC. Encoded protein: CASILRGGDNEQFF. The whole variable domain, filled in from reference TRBV28 and TRBJ2-1, reads DVKVTQSSRYLVKRTGEKVFLECVQDMDHENMFWYRQDPGLGLRLIYFSYDVKMKEKGDIPEGYSVSREKKERFSLILESASTNQTSMYLCASILRGGDNEQFFGPGTRLTVL.